Following are 25 T cell receptor beta chains from one sample sequenced in a study of cytomegalovirus exposure and HLA in healthy donors (dated by TCRdb to the late 2010s). The protocol used for the library was the immunoSEQ multiplex PCR assay. For the multiplex PCR, a mixture combining 60 forward primers for TCR Vbeta segments and 13 reverse primers for TCR Jbeta segments was used. The table comes from immuneACCESS by way of TCRdb, which keeps in-frame sequences with V and J called. Part of the clones is missing from these tables; in studies checked, under half for an unresolved V gene and the rest for unknown reasons. Within this sample are 150,000 or so clones, with 70% of them counted one time only. Of the sample, roughly 1.9% falls within the top ten clones. Sequenced material: PBMCs. These TCRs come from a woman aged 60-70 years in good health and CMV-seropositive.

On this clone itself: The same CDR3 is also encoded by other DNA sequences in this sample. The rearrangement links TRBV5-1 to TRBJ2-7; D ambiguous. The CDR3 is made up of 13 amino acids. Germline V gene lookup returns CDR1 SGHRS and CDR2 YFSETQ. V gave up 8 bases and J gave up 2 bases, with 14 bases separating them. The CDR3: CASSQQAPYEQYF. The CDR3 nucleotides are TGCGCCAGTTCACAGCAGGCTCCCTACGAGCAGTACTTC.

The V and J genes are TRBV5-1 and TRBJ1-1; possible D gene TRBD1, 5 bases. The CDR3 consists of 15 residues. Trimming cost V 4 bases and J 4 bases, with 17 bases left between them. CDR1 SGHRS and CDR2 YFSETQ come from the germline V gene. DNA of the CDR3: TGCGCCAGCAGCCCGGATGGGGCGCGGGGCACTGAAGCTTTCTTT. It codes for CASSPDGARGTEAFF.

As regards this clone: Because the CDR3 is missing its conserved closing phenylalanine or tryptophan, this is likely a read error. The chain joins TRBV27 to TRBJ1-1, with no clear D. The CDR3 covers 14 residues. Germline V lookup: CDR1 MNHEY, CDR2 SMNVEV (reference sequence). V was cut by 3 bases and J by 1 base, with 9 bases left in between. The CDR3 coding sequence is TGTGCCAGCAGTTTGACAAGGCCGAACACTGAAGCTTTCCTT. It is translated as CASSLTRPNTEAFL.

The chain carries TRBV6-1 and TRBJ2-5, with 9 bases matching TRBD2. V was clipped by 2 bases and J by 4 bases; unmatched bases: 8. The CDR3 contains 16 residues. CDR1 is MNHNS and CDR2 is SASEGT in the germline V gene. As DNA, the CDR3 is TGTGCCAGCAGTGAATTGGCTAGCGGGAATTTAGAGACCCAGTACTTC. Its translation: CASSELASGNLETQYF.

There are a few counts of this clone. The chain employs TRBV5-1 and TRBJ2-2; D perhaps matches TRBD2 (7 bases). The CDR3 has 14 amino acids. Germline lookup yields CDR1 SGHRS and CDR2 YFSETQ. V lost 7 bases, J lost 6 bases, and 16 bases lay in between. The CDR3 DNA reads TGCGCCAGCGAGGGGGGGTCCAACGCCGGGGAGCTGTTTTTT. This codes for CASEGGSNAGELFF.

This chain joins TRBV6-6 and TRBJ1-2; TRBD1 matches 8 bases. The CDR3 consists of 15 residues. Germline values: CDR1 MNHNY, CDR2 SVGAGI (reference sequence). V shed 1 base and J 7 bases; nucleotides not matched to a gene: 8. The chain's CDR3 is CASSYLTTGEIGYTF. Written as DNA, the CDR3 is TGTGCCAGCAGTTACTTGACGACAGGGGAAATTGGCTACACCTTC.

This sequence joins TRBV7-8 and TRBJ1-1, with D tentatively TRBD1 (5 bases). The CDR3 runs 15 residues. The germline gives CDR1 SGHVS, CDR2 FQNEAQ. The V and J ends lost 5 bases and 3 bases respectively, with 16 bases between them. The CDR3 coding sequence is TGTGCCAGCAGCAGAACCTCCCAGGGTTACACTGAAGCTTTCTTT. Amino acids: CASSRTSQGYTEAFF. Variable domain in full (rest from reference TRBV7-8 and TRBJ1-1): GAGVSQSPRYKVAKRGQDVALRCDPISGHVSLFWYQQALGQGPEFLTYFQNEAQLDKSGLPSDRFFAERPEGSVSTLKIQRTQQEDSAVYLCASSRTSQGYTEAFFGQGTRLTVV.

This rearrangement joins TRBV7-9 to TRBJ2-1, with D maybe TRBD2 (5 bases). The CDR3 covers 12 residues. V lost 6 bases and J 6 bases, leaving 9 bases between the germline ends. CDR1 and CDR2 (germline): SEHNR, FQNEAQ (reference sequence). CDR3 residues: CASSRTGNEQFF. For the CDR3, the DNA is TGTGCCAGCAGTAGGACTGGCAATGAGCAGTTCTTC.

In this sample, this clone turned up once. As DNA, the CDR3 is TGTGCCAGCTCACCACAACAGGACAGCACCGAAAAACTGTTTTTT. Amino acid sequence: CASSPQQDSTEKLFF. This chain links TRBV18 with TRBJ1-4, with a possible D match to TRBD1 (6 bases). V lost 1 base and J lost 8, with 14 bases in between. There are 15 residues in the CDR3. Germline V gene lookup returns CDR1 KGHSH and CDR2 LQKENI. The entire variable domain, with the rest obtained from reference TRBV18 and TRBJ1-4, is as follows: NAGVMQNPRHLVRRRGQEARLRCSPMKGHSHVYWYRQLPEEGLKFMVYLQKENIIDESGMPKERFSAEFPKEGPSILRIQQVVRGDSAAYFCASSPQQDSTEKLFFGSGTQLSVL.

The chain uses TRBV28 and TRBJ2-5; D is perhaps TRBD2 (6 bases). The CDR3 sequence is 15 residues long. Trimming cost V 2 bases and J 2 bases, with 12 bases left between them. CDR1 and CDR2 (germline): MDHEN, SYDVKM. The CDR3 region has the DNA TGTGCCAGCAGTTTACTAGCGAGGAAACAAGAGACCCAGTACTTC. This gives the protein CASSLLARKQETQYF.

The V and J genes are TRBV29-1 and TRBJ2-3; D uncertain. This CDR3 has 11 amino acids. V was clipped by 1 base and J by 8 bases, with 7 bases between them. CDR1 SQVTM and CDR2 ANQGSEA come from the germline V gene. The CDR3: CSVEVIGTQYF. CDR3 nucleotides: TGCAGCGTTGAAGTCATCGGTACGCAGTATTTT.

The chain carries TRBV9 and TRBJ2-7; weak D call: TRBD2 (6 bases). V gave up 4 bases and J gave up 0 bases, with 11 bases separating them. This CDR3 is 14 amino acids long. The germline V gene has CDR1 SGDLS and CDR2 YYNGEE. For the CDR3, the DNA is TGTGCCAGCAGCATAGGCGGGAACTCCTACGAGCAGTACTTC. This encodes CASSIGGNSYEQYF.

CDR3: CASSLGLVLSHSYNEQFF. The CDR3 nucleotides are TGTGCCAGCAGCCTGGGACTAGTGTTATCTCACTCCTACAATGAGCAGTTCTTC. The V gene is TRBV7-9, the J gene TRBJ2-1; the match to TRBD2 covers 8 bases. The CDR3 length is 18 residues. V lost 5 bases and J lost 0; bases outside the gene matches: 12. Germline CDR1 and CDR2: SEHNR and FQNEAQ (reference sequence).

This chain joins TRBV30 and TRBJ1-6; D unclear. V shed 2 bases and J shed 10 bases, with 15 bases lying between them. The CDR3 has 14 amino acids. CDR1 and CDR2 from the germline V gene are GTSNPN and SVGIG (reference sequence). The CDR3 is CAWSPLPTLSPLHF. The CDR3 region has the DNA TGTGCCTGGAGTCCACTCCCTACGTTATCACCCCTCCACTTT.

This clone appeared a few times. The V and J genes are TRBV5-4 and TRBJ1-1, with 11 bases lining up with TRBD1. The CDR3 has 15 residues. V lost 0 bases, J lost 7 bases, and 5 bases stayed unmatched. Germline V gene data show CDR1 as SGHNT and CDR2 as YYREEE (reference sequence). CDR3 sequence reads: CASSLGRDRGDEAFF. In DNA, the CDR3 is TGTGCCAGCAGCTTGGGAAGGGACAGGGGGGATGAAGCTTTCTTT.

This chain joins TRBV6-1 and TRBJ1-1, with D possibly matching TRBD1 (6 bases). The CDR3 is 14 residues long. Germline lookup yields CDR1 MNHNS and CDR2 SASEGT. V shed 6 bases and J shed 1 base, with 12 bases lying between them. In nucleotides, the CDR3 is TGTGCCAGCAGACCAACAGGGTCGAACACTGAAGCTTTCTTT. Translation gives CASRPTGSNTEAFF.

As to this clone: Other nucleotide sequences in the sample specify the same CDR3. The chain couples TRBV18 to TRBJ2-7; 7 nucleotides line up with TRBD1. The V segment lost 3 bases and the J segment 3 bases; nucleotides outside the gene matches: 2. Germline CDR1 and CDR2: KGHSH and LQKENI. This CDR3 region has 13 residues. The chain's CDR3 is CASSPGQNYEQYF. In DNA, the CDR3 is TGTGCCAGCTCACCGGGACAGAACTACGAGCAGTACTTC.

This chain links TRBV2 with TRBJ2-1; tentatively, D is TRBD2 (6 bases). The CDR3 is made up of 15 amino acids. V was clipped by 0 bases and J by 6 bases, with 12 bases between them. Germline lookup yields CDR1 SNHLY and CDR2 FYNNEI. The CDR3 spells CASSEALFGGNEQFF. The CDR3 nucleotides are TGTGCCAGCAGTGAAGCGCTTTTCGGGGGCAATGAGCAGTTCTTC.

V and J are TRBV2 and TRBJ2-7; D gene unclear. Germline lookup yields CDR1 SNHLY and CDR2 FYNNEI. There are 15 residues in the CDR3. V shed 2 bases and J shed 6 bases, with 17 bases lying between them. In nucleotides, the CDR3 is TGTGCCAGCAGTGAATTCCTGGCCACTCCGGGCGAGCAGTACTTC. Translation: CASSEFLATPGEQYF.

This chain uses TRBV2 with TRBJ2-5, with 9 bases fitting TRBD2. V shed 6 bases and J 5 bases; nucleotides not matched to a gene: 13. This CDR3 is 16 amino acids long. Looked up from germline, CDR1 is SNHLY and CDR2 is FYNNEI. The CDR3 spells CASSFLAGVSGETQYF. The CDR3 nucleotides read TGTGCCAGCAGCTTCTTAGCGGGAGTATCTGGGGAGACCCAGTACTTC. The full variable domain, its missing parts supplied by reference TRBV2 and TRBJ2-5, is EPEVTQTPSHQVTQMGQEVILRCVPISNHLYFYWYRQILGQKVEFLVSFYNNEISEKSEIFDDQFSVERPDGSNFTLKIRSTKLEDSAMYFCASSFLAGVSGETQYFGPGTRLLVL.

The V call is TRBV9, the J call TRBJ2-6; the D gene is possibly TRBD2 (6 bases). The CDR3 has 18 amino acids. From germline, CDR1 is SGDLS and CDR2 YYNGEE. Deletions cut 4 bases from V and 0 bases from J, with 17 bases between. The CDR3 DNA reads as TGTGCCAGCAGCCCCCCGGGTGCGGGAATCTCTGGGGCCAACGTCCTGACTTTC. Translated, it gives CASSPPGAGISGANVLTF.

The CDR3 region is CASTYSLLNTEAFF. Written as DNA, the CDR3 is TGTGCCAGCACCTACAGCCTTCTGAACACTGAAGCTTTCTTT. The V call is TRBV28, the J call TRBJ1-1; D ambiguous. V was cut by 7 bases and J by 0 bases, with 12 bases left in between. There are 14 residues in the CDR3. Germline V gene data show CDR1 as MDHEN and CDR2 as SYDVKM.

This sequence joins TRBV15 and TRBJ1-6; D not certain. The CDR3 consists of 14 residues. Germline CDR1 LNHNV, CDR2 YYDKDF (reference sequence). Trimming removed 0 bases at V and 6 bases at J, with 6 bases between. The CDR3 sequence is CATSRDSSNSPLHF. CDR3 sequence (DNA): TGTGCCACCAGCAGAGACTCTTCTAATTCACCCCTCCACTTT. Filled out from reference TRBV15 and TRBJ1-6, the complete variable domain reads DAMVIQNPRYQVTQFGKPVTLSCSQTLNHNVMYWYQQKSSQAPKLLFHYYDKDFNNEADTPDNFQSRRPNTSFCFLDIRSPGLGDTAMYLCATSRDSSNSPLHFGNGTRLTVT.

This chain's CDR3 is CASSSGTSDSNEQFF. DNA for the CDR3: TGTGCCAGTTCCTCCGGGACTAGCGATTCCAATGAGCAGTTCTTC. V and J are TRBV2 and TRBJ2-1, with TRBD2 matching over 10 bases. In germline, CDR1 is SNHLY, CDR2 FYNNEI. The CDR3 extends over 15 amino acids. The V gene end was trimmed by 9 bases and the J gene end by 6 bases; junction bases not matched to a gene: 11. Looking up the rest from reference TRBV2 and TRBJ2-1 gives the full variable domain: EPEVTQTPSHQVTQMGQEVILRCVPISNHLYFYWYRQILGQKVEFLVSFYNNEISEKSEIFDDQFSVERPDGSNFTLKIRSTKLEDSAMYFCASSSGTSDSNEQFFGPGTRLTVL.

This sequence joins TRBV5-1 and TRBJ2-7; 10 bases agree with TRBD1. The CDR3 covers 15 residues. Losses at the gene ends were 4 bases for V and 3 bases for J; bases not matched to a gene: 7. The germline V gene encodes CDR1 SGHRS and CDR2 YFSETQ. CDR3 in DNA: TGCGCCAGCAGCCTAGTCGGGACAGGGGACTACGAGCAGTACTTC. Translated, it gives CASSLVGTGDYEQYF.